The source of this T cell receptor (beta chain) is a study of cytomegalovirus exposure and HLA in healthy donors. Study-wide findings and caveats: Donor immune exposure was known only as CMV serostatus. Common viral pathogens seemed to be connected with several of the most significant clusters, according to a later analysis.

On this clone itself: The antigen remains unidentified.

The CDR3 contains 14 residues. Trimming shortened V by 1 base and J by 7 bases, and 13 bases separated the two germline ends. Germline V gene lookup returns CDR1 SEHNR and CDR2 FQNEAQ (reference sequence). The PCR had 60 Vbeta and 13 Jbeta primers. TCRdb keeps only in-frame clones here, not all; method: immunoSEQ multiplex PCR. Of over 120,000 clones listed, roughly 71% were seen once; the top ten hold approximately 6.8%. This sequence was found in a man younger than 45 in good health and CMV-seronegative. The rearrangement joins TRBV7-9 to TRBJ1-1; D may be TRBD1 (6 bases). The specimen sequenced was PBMCs. The CDR3 spells CASSLVTGWDEAFF. CDR3 bases: TGTGCCAGCAGCTTAGTAACAGGGTGGGATGAAGCTTTCTTT.